This TCR beta chain was obtained from a study of T cells after posttransplantation cyclophosphamide (dated by TCRdb to about 2016). Background for the entire study: T cell repertoire reconstitution was tracked by TRB sequencing after myeloablative bone marrow transplantation in which posttransplantation cyclophosphamide was used as GVHD prophylaxis. Antigen receptor sequencing covered samples from about 40 PTCy-treated patients and about 17 of their related bone marrow donors. TRB sequencing was performed on blood from all 34 PTCy patients with 1-year posttransplant specimens. TRB sequencing was also done on up to about 3 additional blood samples from 2 to 5.2 years after transplant in 3 patients, and on pretransplant blood from several patients. TRA and TRB clonality were tightly correlated in about 10 samples, so subsequent TCR analyses focused on TRB only. Public TRB sequences were compared against a database of over 3,600 sequences linked to responses to pathogens, tumor antigens, self-antigens and alloantigens. Here is what the overall study found, with its caveats: The TRB repertoires of T cells infiltrating skin or GI tract showed only limited overlap with the TRB repertoires of T cells in blood. At 1-2 months, donor-recipient similarity was low but rose over the first year, and the later blood repertoires were often dominated by donor CD8+ memory clones. Across the approximately 42 patients, TRB clonality was highly associated with recipient CMV seropositivity and CMV reactivation, and diversity with PTCy was similar to that in the CNI/methotrexate controls.

In this sample, this clone turned up many times. The antigen it binds to is not known. Per-base quality was not reported, and no clone a single base away is much larger than it. Genomic DNA was used for TRB sequencing, which was performed with the immunoSEQ assay at survey resolution or with the hsTCRB kit. Processing in the source paper ran as follows. The immunoSEQ software was used for initial read processing, and the LymphoSeq R package was used for repertoire analyses. Clonality was computed as 1 minus normalized Shannon entropy; Gini coefficient was also calculated for each TRB dataset. To infer phenotypes in unsorted samples, TRB sequences from sorted subsets of the recipient or donor were mapped onto the unsorted samples of the same recipient. TCRdb took over this immuneACCESS table, retaining in-frame rearrangements with V and J assigned. Such tables are incomplete; in checked studies, under half of the missing clones stem from an unresolved V gene, and the remainder is unexplained. That table supplies the V and J calls and clone size; D and trimming were determined from the DNA. For this sample, tens of thousands of clones appear and none is a singleton. The ten largest clones capture roughly 5.8% of the sample.

The CDR3, cysteine through phenylalanine, is 13 amino acids long. The sequence is cut down to CDR3 DNA, 39 bases in frame from base 1. The CDR1 and CDR2 encoded by the germline V gene (reference sequence) are SGHNT and YYREEE. Trimming takes 4 bases off V and 6 bases off J; junction bases not matched to a gene: 2. On the day of marrow donation, related bone marrow donors gave peripheral blood samples. Mononuclear cells from peripheral blood and bone marrow were separated by Ficoll-Hypaque density centrifugation and then cryopreserved. The receptor was derived from a man aged 30 to 39 in good health and a related stem cell transplant donor. Recombination connected TRBV5-4 to TRBJ1-5, and 9 bases in between align with TRBD1. The sequenced sample consisted of PBMCs. The CDR3 has the sequence CASSQDRGQPQHF. The DNA sequence is given as TGTGCCAGCAGCCAGGACAGGGGTCAGCCCCAGCATTTT.